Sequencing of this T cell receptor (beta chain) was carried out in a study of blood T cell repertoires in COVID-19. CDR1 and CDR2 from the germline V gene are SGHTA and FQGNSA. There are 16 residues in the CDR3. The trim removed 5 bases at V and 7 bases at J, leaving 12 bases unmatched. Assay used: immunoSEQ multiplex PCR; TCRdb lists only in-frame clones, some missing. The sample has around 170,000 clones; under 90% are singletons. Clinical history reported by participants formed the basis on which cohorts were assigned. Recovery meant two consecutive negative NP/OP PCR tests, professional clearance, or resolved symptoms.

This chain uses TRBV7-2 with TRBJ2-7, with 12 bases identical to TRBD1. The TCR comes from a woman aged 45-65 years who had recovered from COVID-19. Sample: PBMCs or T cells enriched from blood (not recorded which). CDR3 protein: CASSEIPGQGAEEQYF. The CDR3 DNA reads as TGTGCCAGCAGCGAAATCCCGGGACAGGGGGCGGAGGAGCAGTACTTC.